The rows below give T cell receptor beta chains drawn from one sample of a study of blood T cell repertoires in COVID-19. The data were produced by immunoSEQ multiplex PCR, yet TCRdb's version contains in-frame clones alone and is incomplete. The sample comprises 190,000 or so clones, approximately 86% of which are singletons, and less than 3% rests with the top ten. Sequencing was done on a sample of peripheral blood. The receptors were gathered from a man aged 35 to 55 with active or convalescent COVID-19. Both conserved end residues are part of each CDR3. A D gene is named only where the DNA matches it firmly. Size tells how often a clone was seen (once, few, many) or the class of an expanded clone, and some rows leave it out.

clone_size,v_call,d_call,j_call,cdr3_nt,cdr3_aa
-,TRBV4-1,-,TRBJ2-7,TGCGCCAGCAGCCAAGGCCCAACAGGCTACGAGCAGTACTTC,CASSQGPTGYEQYF
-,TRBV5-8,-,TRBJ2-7,TGTGCCAGCAGCTGGCCCGAGCAGTACTTC,CASSWPEQYF
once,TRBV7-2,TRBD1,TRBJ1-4,TGTGCCAGCAGCGCGCTGGGGCCCCTAGCAGGGGGCCGGGAAAAACTGTTTTTT,CASSALGPLAGGREKLFF
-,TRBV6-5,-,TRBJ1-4,TGTGCCAGCAGCCAAGGAGAGGCAACTAATGAAAAACTGTTTTTT,CASSQGEATNEKLFF
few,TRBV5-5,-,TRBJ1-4,TGTGCCAGCAGCCTGCGAGCACAGACAACTAATGAAAAACTGTTTTTT,CASSLRAQTTNEKLFF
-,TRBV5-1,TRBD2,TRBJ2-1,TGCGCCAGCAAGATAAGCGGGGGGCCGCCGAATGAGCAGTTCTTC,CASKISGGPPNEQFF
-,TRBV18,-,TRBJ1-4,TGTGCCAGCTCTCGCAGGGAATACACCCCCGGTAATGAAAAACTGTTTTTT,CASSRREYTPGNEKLFF
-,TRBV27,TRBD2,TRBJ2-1,TGTGCCAGCGGTCTCATAGCGGGGGGAGGTAATGAGCAGTTCTTC,CASGLIAGGGNEQFF
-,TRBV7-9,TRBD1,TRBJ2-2,TGTGCCAGCAGCTCCTGGACAGGGAAGGACACCGGGGAGCTGTTTTTT,CASSSWTGKDTGELFF
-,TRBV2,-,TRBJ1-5,TGTGCCAGCAGTGATGTTTCTAGTAGCAATCAGCCCCAGCATTTT,CASSDVSSSNQPQHF
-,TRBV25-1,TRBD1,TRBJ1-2,TGTGCCAGCAGTGACTCAGGGGGCTGGGGCTATGGCTACACCTTC,CASSDSGGWGYGYTF
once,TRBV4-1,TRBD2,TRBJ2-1,TGCGCCAGCAGCCAGCCTAGCGGCTCCTACAATGAGCAGTTCTTC,CASSQPSGSYNEQFF
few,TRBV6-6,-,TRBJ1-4,TGTGCCAGCAGTTACGATGGAGGACCCCCTTTATTTTTT,CASSYDGGPPLFF
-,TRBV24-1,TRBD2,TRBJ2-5,TGTGCCACCAGTGACCCGAGTCCGACTAGCGGGGGACACCAAGAGACCCAGTACTTC,CATSDPSPTSGGHQETQYF
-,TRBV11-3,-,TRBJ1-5,TGTGCCAGCAGCTTAAGAGGGCCCAATCAGCCCCAGCATTTT,CASSLRGPNQPQHF
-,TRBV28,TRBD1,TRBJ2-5,TGTGCCAGCAGTTTATCCGGCAGGGGGCTAGGAGAGACCCAGTACTTC,CASSLSGRGLGETQYF
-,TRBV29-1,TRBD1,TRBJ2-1,TGCAGCGCCCGAGGGTGGGACAGGGGAGGCCCCTACAATGAGCAGTTCTTC,CSARGWDRGGPYNEQFF
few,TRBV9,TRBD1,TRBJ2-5,TGTGCCAGCAGCTCCGGGACAGTCCAAGAGACCCAGTACTTC,CASSSGTVQETQYF
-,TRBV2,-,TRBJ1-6,TGTGCCAGCAGTGATTGGGAGGACTCCTATAATTCACCCCTCCACTTT,CASSDWEDSYNSPLHF
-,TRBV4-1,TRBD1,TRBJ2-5,TGCGCCAGCAGCAGAACAGGGGATAGAGAGACCCAGTACTTC,CASSRTGDRETQYF
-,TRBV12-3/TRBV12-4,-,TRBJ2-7,TGTGCCAGCAGTTCCCCCGAGACGGGGGAGCAGTACTTC,CASSSPETGEQYF
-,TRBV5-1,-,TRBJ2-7,TGCGCCAGCAGCTTGCAGATTAACTCCTACGAGCAGTACTTC,CASSLQINSYEQYF
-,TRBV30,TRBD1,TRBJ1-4,TGTGCCTGGACGGCGGGACAGGGGAGTAAGAAACTGTTTTTT,CAWTAGQGSKKLFF
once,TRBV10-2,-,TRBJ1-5,TGCGCCAGCAGTGACAGGATCATACAGCCCCAGCATTTT,CASSDRIIQPQHF
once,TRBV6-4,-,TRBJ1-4,TGTGCCAGCGCCCCAGAGGGTGGTGAAAAACTGTTTTTT,CASAPEGGEKLFF
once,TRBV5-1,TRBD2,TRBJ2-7,TGCGCCAGCAGCTTGAAGCGGGAAACCTACGAGCAGTACTTC,CASSLKRETYEQYF
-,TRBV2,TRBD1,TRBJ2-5,TGTGCCAGCTTTCCCGGGACAGGGCAAGAGACCCAGTACTTC,CASFPGTGQETQYF
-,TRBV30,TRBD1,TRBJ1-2,TGTGCCTGGGGGACAGCTCCTAACTATGGCTACACCTTC,CAWGTAPNYGYTF
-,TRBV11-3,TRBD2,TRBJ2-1,TGTGCCAGCAGGTTAGCGGGGGGGAATGAGCAGTTCTTC,CASRLAGGNEQFF
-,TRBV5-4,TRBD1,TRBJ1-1,TGTGCCAGCAGGTTTACAGGGGCGGCTGAAGCTTTCTTT,CASRFTGAAEAFF
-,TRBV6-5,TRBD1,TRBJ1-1,TGTGCCAGCGGGAGAAGGACAGGGGTCACTGAAGCTTTCTTT,CASGRRTGVTEAFF
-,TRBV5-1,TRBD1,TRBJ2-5,TGCGCCAGCAATTGGGACAGGGAGGGAGAGACCCAGTACTTC,CASNWDREGETQYF
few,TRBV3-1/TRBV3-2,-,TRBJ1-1,TGTGCCAGCAGCCAATCCCTCCGGGGGACTGAAGCTTTCTTT,CASSQSLRGTEAFF
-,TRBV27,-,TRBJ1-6,TGTGCCAGCAGGGATGGGAGGGATTCACCTCTCCACTTT,CASRDGRDSPLHF
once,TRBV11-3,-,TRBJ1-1,TGTGCCAGCAGCGCAACTGGAGGTGGGCGGTACACTGAAGCTTTCTTT,CASSATGGGRYTEAFF
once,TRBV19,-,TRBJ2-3,TGTGCCAGTAGTATAGGTCGTGGGTTAGGCCTCACCAGCAGGTTAAGCACAGATACGCAGTATTTT,CASSIGRGLGLTSRLSTDTQYF
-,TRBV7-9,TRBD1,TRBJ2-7,TGTGCCAGCAGCTTCTCACAGGGGTCCTACGAGCAGTACTTC,CASSFSQGSYEQYF
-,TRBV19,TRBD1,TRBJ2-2,TGTGCCGGAACAGGGGATAGGTGGAACACCGGGGAGCTGTTTTTT,CAGTGDRWNTGELFF
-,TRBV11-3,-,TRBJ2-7,TGTGCCAGCAGCTCTGTCCTCCTAGTGTACGAGCAGTACTTC,CASSSVLLVYEQYF
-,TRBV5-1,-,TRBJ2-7,TGCGCCAGCAGCTCCGCAGGATCCTACGAGCAGTACTTC,CASSSAGSYEQYF
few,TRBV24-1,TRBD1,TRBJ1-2,TGTGCCACCCGACAGGGGTCTACAGGTGGCTACACCTTC,CATRQGSTGGYTF
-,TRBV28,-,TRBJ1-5,TGTGCCAGCAGCGACAGTTATAGCAATCAGCCCCAGCATTTT,CASSDSYSNQPQHF
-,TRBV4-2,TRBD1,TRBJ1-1,TGTGCCAGCAGCCAAGATGCAGGGGGCCTAAACACTGAAGCTTTCTTT,CASSQDAGGLNTEAFF
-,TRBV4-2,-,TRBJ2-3,TGTGCCAGCAGCCAAGAGGTCCGGGGGACTAGCACAGATACGCAGTATTTT,CASSQEVRGTSTDTQYF
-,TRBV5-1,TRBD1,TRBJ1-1,TGCGCCAGCAGCTTGGGGTCAGGGGGCGGACTGAGTGAAGCTTTCTTT,CASSLGSGGGLSEAFF
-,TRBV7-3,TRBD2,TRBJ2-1,TGTGCCAGCAGCCCCCTCGGCGGGGGGCGTCCATATGAGCAGTTCTTC,CASSPLGGGRPYEQFF